This paragraph covers one TCR beta chain sequence. Its specificity is unknown. Specified time point: cycle 4 day 1 (C4D1), after less than 7 weeks of nivolumab. Exposure to brentuximab vedotin varied, and each patient had relapsed following autologous stem cell transplantation. The data were obtained in a study of PD-1 blockade in classical Hodgkin lymphoma. Study results and caveats: Lower baseline TCR diversity was reported for newly diagnosed patients than for healthy donors.

Method: immunoSEQ multiplex PCR; TCRdb's copy keeps in-frame clones and lacks some. The sample has some 58,000 clones; around 90% are singletons. V shed 1 base and J 6 bases; nucleotides not matched to a gene: 12. Looked up from germline, CDR1 is SGHAT and CDR2 is FQNNGV. The CDR3 runs to 16 residues. The starting material was peripheral blood mononuclear cells (PBMCs), obtained before the fourth cycle of nivolumab. The V gene is TRBV11-2, the J gene TRBJ2-7, with 7 bases identical to TRBD1. The sequence was collected from a human donor with classical Hodgkin lymphoma. CDR3 in amino acids: CASSLAHTTGIGEQYF. The CDR3 DNA reads as TGTGCCAGCAGCTTAGCCCACACGACAGGGATCGGCGAGCAGTACTTC.